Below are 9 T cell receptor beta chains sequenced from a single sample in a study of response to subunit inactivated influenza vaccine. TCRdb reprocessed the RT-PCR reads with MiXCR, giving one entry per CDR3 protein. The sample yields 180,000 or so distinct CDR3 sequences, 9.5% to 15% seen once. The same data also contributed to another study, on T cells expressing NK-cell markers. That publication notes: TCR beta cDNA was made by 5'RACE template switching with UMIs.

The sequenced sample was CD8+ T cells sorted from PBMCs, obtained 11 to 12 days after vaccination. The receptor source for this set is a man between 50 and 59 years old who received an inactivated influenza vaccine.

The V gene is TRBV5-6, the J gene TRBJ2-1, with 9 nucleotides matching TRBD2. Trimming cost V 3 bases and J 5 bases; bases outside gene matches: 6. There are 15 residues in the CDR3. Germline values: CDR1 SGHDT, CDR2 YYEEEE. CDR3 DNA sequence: TGTGCCAGCAGCTACGGGACTAGCTTTGACAATGAGCAGTTCTTC. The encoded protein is CASSYGTSFDNEQFF. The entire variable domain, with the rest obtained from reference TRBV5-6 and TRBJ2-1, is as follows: DAGVTQSPTHLIKTRGQQVTLRCSPKSGHDTVSWYQQALGQGPQFIFQYYEEEERQRGNFPDRFSGHQFPNYSSELNVNALLLGDSALYLCASSYGTSFDNEQFFGPGTRLTVL.

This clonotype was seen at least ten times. The CDR3 DNA is TGTGCCAGCAGTTACTCAATAGGGGCCTCCTACAATGAGCAGTTCTTC. Encoded protein: CASSYSIGASYNEQFF. The chain employs TRBV6-2 or TRBV6-3 and TRBJ2-1, with D perhaps TRBD1 (5 bases). The CDR3 has 16 amino acids. Germline CDR1 MNHEY, CDR2 SVGEGT. Trimming removed 0 bases at V and 0 bases at J, with 9 bases between.

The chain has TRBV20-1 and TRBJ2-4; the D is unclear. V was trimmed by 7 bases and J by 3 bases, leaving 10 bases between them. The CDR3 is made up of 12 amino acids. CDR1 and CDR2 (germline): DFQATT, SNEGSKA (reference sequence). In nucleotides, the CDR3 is TGCAGTGGTTCTGGGCACAAAAACATTCAGTACTTC. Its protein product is CSGSGHKNIQYF.

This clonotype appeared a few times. The CDR3 DNA follows: TGCAGTGCGAAGCACCGGGGGTCCTCTGGGGCCAACGTCCTGACTTTC. Its translation: CSAKHRGSSGANVLTF. The genes are TRBV20-1 and TRBJ2-6; D perhaps matches TRBD2 (6 bases). The length of the CDR3 is 16 residues. The V and J ends lost 6 bases and 0 bases respectively, with 15 bases between them. Germline V gives CDR1 DFQATT, CDR2 SNEGSKA (reference sequence).

CDR3 region: CASSPAGHEQYF. DNA of the CDR3: TGTGCCAGCAGCCCCGCGGGCCACGAGCAGTACTTC. J is TRBJ2-7 and V is TRBV12-3 or TRBV12-4; TRBD2 is a possible D gene (5 bases). V was trimmed by 6 bases and J by 5 bases, leaving 11 bases between them. The CDR3 has 12 amino acids.

The CDR3 nucleotides read TGTGCCAGCAGCTCACTAGCGCACACCGGGGAGCTGTTTTTT. Its translation: CASSSLAHTGELFF. The V call is TRBV11-2, the J call TRBJ2-2, with TRBD2 matching 7 bases. CDR3 length: 14 residues. V shed 4 bases, J shed 3 bases, and the junction held 2 bases outside the gene matches. Germline assignment: CDR1 SGHAT and CDR2 FQNNGV.

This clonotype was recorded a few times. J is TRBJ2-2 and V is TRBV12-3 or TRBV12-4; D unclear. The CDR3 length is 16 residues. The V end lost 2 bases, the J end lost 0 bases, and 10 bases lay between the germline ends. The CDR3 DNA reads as TGTGCCAGCAGTTTAATGGGTCACGCGAACACCGGGGAGCTGTTTTTT. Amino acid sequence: CASSLMGHANTGELFF.

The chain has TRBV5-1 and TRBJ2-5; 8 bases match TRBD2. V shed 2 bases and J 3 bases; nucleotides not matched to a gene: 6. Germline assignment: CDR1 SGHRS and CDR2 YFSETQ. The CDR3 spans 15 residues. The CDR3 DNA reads TGCGCCAGCAGCTTAATAAGCGGGGGTGAAGAGACCCAGTACTTC. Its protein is CASSLISGGEETQYF. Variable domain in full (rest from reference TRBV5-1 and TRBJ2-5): KAGVTQTPRYLIKTRGQQVTLSCSPISGHRSVSWYQQTPGQGLQFLFEYFSETQRNKGNFPGRFSGRQFSNSRSEMNVSTLELGDSALYLCASSLISGGEETQYFGPGTRLLVL.

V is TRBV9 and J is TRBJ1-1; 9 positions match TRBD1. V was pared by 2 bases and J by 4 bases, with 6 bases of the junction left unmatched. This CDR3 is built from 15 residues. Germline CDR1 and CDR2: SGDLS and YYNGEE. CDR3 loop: CASSVGTGWITEAFF. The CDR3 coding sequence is TGTGCCAGCAGCGTTGGGACAGGGTGGATCACTGAAGCTTTCTTT.